This TCR beta chain comes out of a study of blood T cell repertoires in COVID-19. Study-wide background: Sample material is recorded as cDNA or gDNA derived from T cells, B-cell-depleted T cells, or PBMCs.

This CDR3 is built from 13 residues. Germline V gene lookup returns CDR1 SNHLY and CDR2 FYNNEI. V was pared by 5 bases and J by 1 base, with 7 bases between. Per the authors' pipeline: By means of reference gene primer amplification, nucleated cell counts were estimated. Repertoires were generated with immunoSEQ multiplex PCR, while TCRdb's copy carries only in-frame clones and drops some. Clone size and the V and J calls come from that table; the DNA yielded D and trimming. Of some 66,000 clones in the sample, around 93% are singletons; the top ten hold less than 8%. This clonotype was obtained from a human donor in a cohort sampled during active COVID-19. Specimen: peripheral blood. The V and J genes are TRBV2 and TRBJ2-3; possible D gene TRBD1, 6 bases. The CDR3, as DNA: TGTGCCAGCAGTACAGGGCGCACAGATACGCAGTATTTT. It yields the protein CASSTGRTDTQYF.